This T cell receptor beta chain was recorded in a study of T-cell reconstitution after alpha-beta-depleted transplantation in children. Study-wide results and limits: Some patients' high day-60 TCRbeta diversity was traced to surviving recipient T cells and thymic progenitors. T-cell numbers and diversity one year post-transplant derived largely from freshly generated T cells. It was reported that alpha-beta T cells came from several hundred expanded graft clones (about two months after transplant).

With respect to this clonotype: Its antigen is not identified.

The ends were cut back, 5 bases at V and 5 bases at J, with 26 bases in the middle. This CDR3 region has 18 residues. It was with unique molecular identifiers that the TCRbeta library was prepared. TCRdb processed the PCR reads anew with MiXCR; each CDR3 protein has one entry. The repertoire holds hundreds of thousands of distinct CDR3 sequences, with roughly 13% as singletons. The clonotype originates from a girl aged 2-10 years with congenital amegakaryocytic thrombocytopenia, due to receive a stem cell transplant. Sequenced material: PBMCs, taken before TCRalphabeta/CD19-depleted stem cell transplant. The chain is built from TRBV12-3 or TRBV12-4 and TRBJ2-3; maybe TRBD1 (6 bases). CDR3 sequence (DNA): TGTGCCAGCAGTCTCAGCCAGGGGCTTAAACCATCGGAAGATACGCAGTATTTT. Protein: CASSLSQGLKPSEDTQYF.